The sequence of this TCR beta chain was determined in a study of shared clonotypes between healthy human individuals. Produced via immunoSEQ multiplex PCR; TCRdb's table is partial and in-frame only. The table has hundreds of thousands of clones, about 95% seen once; the top ten hold 0.06%. This CDR3 is built from 13 residues. The V and J ends lost 7 bases and 4 bases, in that order; junction bases with no gene match: 3. CDR1 and CDR2 (germline): SGHVS, FQNEAQ. Study donors comprised healthy, HIV-negative adults devoid of recent acute infection or vaccination. Study-level points and caveats: The generation probabilities recorded for non-shared clonotypes fell below those of clonotypes shared by all four donors. Across subsets, estimated richness was generally greater for naive than for memory populations.

This clone was detected only once. What it recognizes is unknown. The same CDR3 arises from other DNA sequences in this sample as well. The specimen was naive CD4+ T cells sorted from blood. The sample's subset: CD45RA+ positively selected. The chain couples TRBV7-8 to TRBJ1-1, with TRBD1 identical over 10 bases. The source of this sequence is a woman younger than 45 in good health. CDR3 sequence (DNA): TGTGCCAGCACAGGACAGGGGGGCACTGAAGCTTTCTTT. This sequence encodes CASTGQGGTEAFF.